This T cell receptor (beta chain) was observed in a study of CD8+ T cells in alopecia areata. Isolated RNA was reverse transcribed into cDNA used as the sequencing template. Sequencing used immunoSEQ multiplex PCR; TCRdb keeps in-frame clones, though not all of them. The data show 190,000 or so clones, roughly 53% seen once. The CDR3 is 15 amino acids. Germline CDR1 SEHNR, CDR2 FQNEAQ (reference sequence). Trimming cost V 3 bases and J 2 bases, with 14 bases left between them. The treatment denotes: oral pan-JAK inhibitor, 5-10 mg twice daily. Sampling of alopecia areata patients yielded lesional scalp punch biopsies as well as peripheral blood.

This receptor was taken from a human donor with alopecia areata. Sequencing was performed on CD8+ T cells sorted from blood, taken at week 24, from a patient treated with tofacitinib. This chain links TRBV7-9 with TRBJ2-7; no clear D. The CDR3 loop reads CASSFLLRNTYEQYF. For the CDR3, the DNA is TGTGCCAGCAGCTTTCTCCTCAGGAATACCTACGAGCAGTACTTC.